Detailed here is one T cell receptor beta chain. No antigen is known for it. This specimen includes other DNA sequences encoding the same CDR3. This CDR3 region has 12 residues. V was trimmed by 1 base and J by 4 bases, leaving 4 bases between them. The germline V gene encodes CDR1 SEHNR and CDR2 FQNEAQ (reference sequence). Profiled with immunoSEQ multiplex PCR; TCRdb holds only in-frame clones, not every one. The sample holds some 490,000 clones, 70% to 85% seen once. The data are from a study of shared clonotypes between healthy human individuals. The study, taken as a whole, reports: Sequencing depth was expected to influence donor clonotype sharing.

V is TRBV7-9 and J is TRBJ2-5; D not certain. The receptor's source is a woman in her forties in good health. Some clones in this sample may be carry-over from other donors' samples. Sequenced input: PBMCs. The CDR3 sequence is CASSLVRETQYF. In nucleotides, the CDR3 is TGTGCCAGCAGCTTAGTCAGAGAGACCCAGTACTTC. Looking up the rest from reference TRBV7-9 and TRBJ2-5 gives the full variable domain: DTGVSQNPRHKITKRGQNVTFRCDPISEHNRLYWYRQTLGQGPEFLTYFQNEAQLEKSRLLSDRFSAERPKGSFSTLEIQRTEQGDSAMYLCASSLVRETQYFGPGTRLLVL.